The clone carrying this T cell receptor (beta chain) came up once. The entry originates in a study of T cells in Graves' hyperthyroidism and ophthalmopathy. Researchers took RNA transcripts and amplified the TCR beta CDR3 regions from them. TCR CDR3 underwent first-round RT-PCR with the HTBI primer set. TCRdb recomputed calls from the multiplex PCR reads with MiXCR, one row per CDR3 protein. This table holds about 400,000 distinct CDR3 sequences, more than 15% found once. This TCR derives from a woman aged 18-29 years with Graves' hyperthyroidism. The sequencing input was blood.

In DNA, the CDR3 is TGCAGTGCCGGACGACAGTTAATGAACACTGAAGCTTTCTTT. Its protein is CSAGRQLMNTEAFF. The chain couples TRBV20-1 to TRBJ1-1, with a tentative D call TRBD1 (5 bases). Germline values: CDR1 DFQATT, CDR2 SNEGSKA (reference sequence). Trimming took 6 bases from V and 0 from J, leaving 14 bases between them. CDR3 size: 14 residues.